The 29 T cell receptor beta chains below all came from one sample that was sequenced in a study of neoadjuvant nivolumab and ipilimumab in lung cancer (dated by TCRdb to about 2020). In the paper's terms, the time point label means: at surgical resection after neoadjuvant nivolumab +/- ipilimumab. The protocol used for the library was the immunoSEQ multiplex PCR assay. The immuneACCESS repertoire file appears here via TCRdb, limited to in-frame rearrangements. These files lack a portion of the clones; in checked studies, under half of the deficit traces to unresolved V genes, and the cause of the others is not known. The sample table lists 19,000 or so clones, roughly 79% of them with a count of one. The top ten clones comprise about 8.8% of the sample. Sample: tumor tissue, taken after neoadjuvant nivolumab, alone or with ipilimumab, at or shortly before surgery. The receptors here all came from an adult with non-small cell lung cancer.

The gene calls are TRBV18 and TRBJ2-7; TRBD2 matches at 8 bases. The CDR3 is 13 amino acids. The J segment lost 0 bases and the V segment lost 5 bases, leaving 0 bases of the junction unmatched. CDR1 and CDR2 (germline): KGHSH, LQKENI. The CDR3 sequence: CASSAGGSYEQYF. The CDR3 coding sequence is TGTGCCAGCTCAGCGGGGGGCTCCTACGAGCAGTACTTC.

This chain connects TRBV5-5 to TRBJ2-1; D call uncertain. The length of the CDR3 is 13 residues. Germline V CDR1 and CDR2: SGHKS, YYEKEE (reference sequence). V was cut by 0 bases and J by 6 bases, with 7 bases left in between. The CDR3 region is CASSLASSNEQFF. In nucleotides, the CDR3 is TGTGCCAGCAGCTTGGCGTCTAGCAATGAGCAGTTCTTC.

V is TRBV7-2 and J is TRBJ2-7; D uncertain. Trimming stripped 5 bases from V and 2 bases from J, with 13 bases between. Germline CDR1 and CDR2: SGHTA and FQGNSA. The CDR3 loop spans 14 amino acids. DNA of the CDR3: TGTGCCAGCAGCAACCGGGTCGGGCCCTACGAGCAGTACTTC. Its translation: CASSNRVGPYEQYF.

The CDR3, as DNA: TGCGCCAGCAGCCAAGGCAGGGACAGGGGACGGGATGAGCAGTTCTTC. It is translated as CASSQGRDRGRDEQFF. This chain links TRBV4-1 with TRBJ2-1; 10 bases are a match to TRBD1. CDR3 length: 16 residues. Germline CDR1 and CDR2: MGHRA and YSYEKL. Trimming took 1 base from V and 8 from J; bases not matched to a gene: 8.

The chain carries TRBV9 and TRBJ1-5; maybe TRBD1 (5 bases). CDR3 size: 13 residues. Germline assignment: CDR1 SGDLS and CDR2 YYNGEE. Between the trimmed V and J ends, which lost 0 bases and 6 bases, there was a span of 7 bases. Here the CDR3 reads CASSVAGGQPQHF. CDR3 nucleotide sequence: TGTGCCAGCAGCGTAGCTGGGGGTCAGCCCCAGCATTTT.

The chain couples TRBV5-6 to TRBJ1-6; no firm D call. CDR1 is SGHDT and CDR2 is YYEEEE in the germline V gene. This CDR3 spans 12 amino acids. With 2 bases removed from V and 9 bases from J, the gap between germline ends came to 6 bases. The CDR3 DNA is TGTGCCAGCAGCTTTTTGGGTTCACCCCTCCACTTT. It specifies CASSFLGSPLHF.

This clone came up once. The CDR3 region is CASSEWGPIPYSNQPQHF. The CDR3 coding sequence is TGTGCCAGCAGCGAATGGGGCCCTATCCCCTATAGCAATCAGCCCCAGCATTTT. The V gene is TRBV11-1, the J gene TRBJ1-5; maybe TRBD1 (5 bases). The CDR3 is made up of 18 amino acids. The ends were cut back, 5 bases at V and 0 bases at J, with 20 bases in the middle. The germline V gene has CDR1 SGHAT and CDR2 FQDESV (reference sequence).

The genes are TRBV27 and TRBJ1-2; the D is unclear. Trimming pared 6 bases from V and 2 bases from J, leaving 10 bases between. The CDR3 is 13 amino acids. The germline gives CDR1 MNHEY, CDR2 SMNVEV (reference sequence). The CDR3 reads CASSTGRNYGYTF. The CDR3 DNA sequence: TGTGCCAGCAGCACCGGACGGAACTATGGCTACACCTTC.

The chain is built from TRBV6-6 and TRBJ1-6; the D gene is possibly TRBD1 (6 bases). This CDR3 has 14 amino acids. Deletions cut 5 bases from V and 9 bases from J, with 14 bases between. Germline lookup yields CDR1 MNHNY and CDR2 SVGAGI (reference sequence). The CDR3 coding sequence is TGTGCCAGCAGTCAAGGGACAAGGAGTTCACCCCTCCACTTT. Translating it yields CASSQGTRSSPLHF.

The gene calls are TRBV18 and TRBJ2-5; D not certain. The CDR3 is 13 residues long. V was cut by 6 bases and J by 5 bases, with 13 bases left in between. CDR1 is KGHSH, CDR2 LQKENI, per germline. The DNA of the CDR3 is TGTGCCAGCTCTCTCTCCCAGCTGGAGACCCAGTACTTC. Its translation: CASSLSQLETQYF.

V is TRBV5-4 and J is TRBJ1-2, with D possibly being TRBD1 (5 bases). With 4 bases removed from V and 4 bases from J, the gap between germline ends came to 17 bases. Germline lookup yields CDR1 SGHNT and CDR2 YYREEE (reference sequence). This CDR3 spans 15 amino acids. CDR3 bases: TGTGCCAGCAGCGGAAGGGACGGAGGCGGCTATGGCTACACCTTC. The encoded protein is CASSGRDGGGYGYTF.

The chain carries TRBV7-2 and TRBJ1-5; D ambiguous. The CDR3 covers 14 residues. V was trimmed by 0 bases and J by 3 bases, leaving 6 bases between them. Per germline, CDR1 SGHTA and CDR2 FQGNSA. CDR3 coding DNA: TGTGCCAGCAGCTTAGCGTCGGTCAATCAGCCCCAGCATTTT. Translated, it gives CASSLASVNQPQHF.

The CDR3 nucleotides are TGTGCCAGCAGCACAGGACTAGCCCGCAACGAGCAGTACTTC. Translated, it gives CASSTGLARNEQYF. V gene TRBV7-2 combines with J gene TRBJ2-7; 8 bases map to TRBD2. Looked up from germline, CDR1 is SGHTA and CDR2 is FQGNSA. V lost 5 bases to trimming and J lost 5 bases; unmatched junction nucleotides: 8. This CDR3 spans 14 amino acids. The complete variable domain, with remaining parts taken from reference TRBV7-2 and TRBJ2-7, reads GAGVSQSPSNKVTEKGKDVELRCDPISGHTALYWYRQSLGQGLEFLIYFQGNSAPDKSGLPSDRFSAERTGGSVSTLTIQRTQQEDSAVYLCASSTGLARNEQYFGPGTRLTVT.

The V and J genes are TRBV14 and TRBJ2-7; unclear D gene. CDR1 and CDR2 from the germline V gene are SGHDN and FVKESK. CDR3 length: 11 amino acids. V was pared by 7 bases and J by 3 bases, with 7 bases between. This CDR3 reads CASIVGYEQYF. CDR3 DNA sequence: TGTGCCAGCATTGTGGGCTACGAGCAGTACTTC.

The chain carries TRBV30 and TRBJ1-2; D is unresolved. This CDR3 has 12 residues. V was cut by 4 bases and J by 8 bases, with 14 bases left in between. Germline CDR1 reads GTSNPN; CDR2 reads SVGIG (reference sequence). CDR3 nucleotides: TGTGCCTGGACCGCTTTGAGTAAAGGCTACACCTTC. It specifies CAWTALSKGYTF.

This clone was seen only once. This chain links TRBV2 with TRBJ1-2; possibly TRBD1 for D (5 bases). Germline V gives CDR1 SNHLY, CDR2 FYNNEI. The CDR3 is made up of 14 amino acids. Trimming pared 7 bases from V and 5 bases from J, leaving 17 bases between. The CDR3 sequence: CASNRRRGGYGYTF. The CDR3 coding sequence is TGTGCCAGCAACCGGCGGAGGGGAGGATATGGCTACACCTTC.

This chain's CDR3 is CASSDSRGEAFF. The CDR3 DNA is TGTGCCAGCAGTGACTCGAGAGGGGAAGCTTTCTTT. The V gene is TRBV6-4, the J gene TRBJ1-1; D is undetermined. Trimming stripped 0 bases from V and 8 bases from J, with 7 bases between. This CDR3 region has 12 residues. Per germline, CDR1 MRHNA and CDR2 SNTAGT.

The V call is TRBV6-4, the J call TRBJ2-7; 7 bases are a match to TRBD1. Germline values: CDR1 MRHNA, CDR2 SNTAGT. This CDR3 comprises 16 residues. The J segment lost 0 bases and the V segment lost 2 bases, leaving 7 bases of the junction unmatched. The CDR3 protein is CASSDKTGQSSYEQYF. The CDR3, as DNA: TGTGCCAGCAGTGACAAAACGGGACAGAGCTCCTACGAGCAGTACTTC.

The chain combines TRBV7-9 with TRBJ1-2; perhaps TRBD1 as D (5 bases). Trimming removed 5 bases at V and 2 bases at J, with 6 bases between. This CDR3 is built from 12 residues. Looked up from germline, CDR1 is SEHNR and CDR2 is FQNEAQ (reference sequence). This CDR3 is CASSRQNYGYTF. DNA for the CDR3: TGTGCCAGCAGCAGACAGAACTATGGCTACACCTTC.

The chain has TRBV4-2 and TRBJ2-5, with 11 bases that match TRBD1. The trim removed 4 bases at V and 4 bases at J, leaving 5 bases unmatched. The length of the CDR3 is 15 residues. Per the germline V gene, CDR1 is LGHNA and CDR2 is YNFKEQ. CDR3 nucleotides: TGTGCCAGCAGCCTGGGACAGGGGGTCGGAGAGACCCAGTACTTC. This gives the protein CASSLGQGVGETQYF.

This clone was found a few times. Here the CDR3 reads CASSHQRDRRQYEQYF. In nucleotides, the CDR3 is TGTGCCAGCAGCCATCAACGGGACAGAAGACAATACGAGCAGTACTTC. J is TRBJ2-7 and V is TRBV11-2; 7 nucleotides align to TRBD1. The germline V gene encodes CDR1 SGHAT and CDR2 FQNNGV. The V segment lost 5 bases and the J segment 4 bases; nucleotides outside the gene matches: 14. The length of the CDR3 is 16 residues.

This clone occurred a few times. CDR3 in amino acids: CASRAGSYEQYF. CDR3 nucleotide sequence: TGTGCCAGCAGGGCAGGGTCCTACGAGCAGTACTTC. The chain is built from TRBV27 and TRBJ2-7; a possible D gene is TRBD1 (5 bases). This CDR3 has 12 amino acids. The V gene lost 6 bases and the J gene lost 1 base, with 7 bases spanning the gap. Germline V gives CDR1 MNHEY, CDR2 SMNVEV (reference sequence).

The chain links TRBV7-9 to TRBJ1-3, with 8 positions matching TRBD1. The J segment lost 8 bases and the V segment lost 5 bases, leaving 5 bases of the junction unmatched. Looked up from germline, CDR1 is SEHNR and CDR2 is FQNEAQ (reference sequence). The CDR3 spans 13 residues. CDR3 in amino acids: CASSPTGEYTIYF. CDR3 DNA sequence: TGTGCCAGCAGCCCGACAGGGGAATACACCATATATTTT.

This chain connects TRBV10-2 to TRBJ2-2, with TRBD1 identical over 7 bases. CDR1 and CDR2 (germline): WSHSY, SAAADI. The CDR3 covers 15 residues. V lost 5 bases and J lost 2; bases outside the gene matches: 5. This CDR3 reads CASSKRDSNTGELFF. The CDR3 DNA follows: TGCGCCAGCAGTAAACGGGACAGTAACACCGGGGAGCTGTTTTTT.

This chain connects TRBV5-1 to TRBJ1-2, with D perhaps matching TRBD1 (6 bases). The CDR3 length is 15 residues. Between the trimmed V and J ends, which lost 2 bases and 4 bases, there was a span of 15 bases. CDR1 and CDR2 from the germline V gene are SGHRS and YFSETQ. The DNA for the CDR3 is TGCGCCAGCAGCTTTTCCCGGGGGGCTAGCTATGGCTACACCTTC. The encoded protein is CASSFSRGASYGYTF.

This chain uses TRBV7-2 with TRBJ2-7; 8 nucleotides match TRBD1. Germline V CDR1 and CDR2: SGHTA, FQGNSA. CDR3 length: 15 amino acids. The V and J ends lost 1 base and 5 bases, in that order; junction bases with no gene match: 7. CDR3 sequence (DNA): TGTGCCAGCAGCTTAGTGTTTCAGGGGGCCAACGAGCAGTACTTC. Translated: CASSLVFQGANEQYF. The entire variable domain, with the rest obtained from reference TRBV7-2 and TRBJ2-7, is as follows: GAGVSQSPSNKVTEKGKDVELRCDPISGHTALYWYRQSLGQGLEFLIYFQGNSAPDKSGLPSDRFSAERTGGSVSTLTIQRTQQEDSAVYLCASSLVFQGANEQYFGPGTRLTVT.

The chain is built from TRBV6-6 and TRBJ1-1, with 7 nucleotides matching TRBD1. Germline trimming cut 6 bases from V and 0 bases from J; bases unmatched to any gene: 7. CDR3 length equals 15 residues. Germline-derived CDR1 and CDR2 are MNHNY and SVGAGI (reference sequence). For the CDR3, the DNA is TGTGCCAGCAGCTTGACAGGGACGATGAACACTGAAGCTTTCTTT. It specifies CASSLTGTMNTEAFF.

The chain carries TRBV11-2 and TRBJ2-1; D perhaps matches TRBD1 (6 bases). CDR1 and CDR2 from the germline V gene are SGHAT and FQNNGV. The CDR3 totals 12 residues. The V and J ends lost 6 bases and 6 bases respectively, with 9 bases between them. The CDR3, as DNA: TGTGCCAGCAGTCCGGACAGCAATGAGCAGTTCTTC. Translation: CASSPDSNEQFF.

The rearrangement joins TRBV15 to TRBJ2-2, with 11 bases fitting TRBD2. V lost 5 bases to trimming and J lost 1 base; unmatched junction nucleotides: 12. The CDR3 runs to 19 residues. Germline V lookup: CDR1 LNHNV, CDR2 YYDKDF (reference sequence). For the CDR3, the DNA is TGTGCCACCAGCCGCGTACCGTCCGGGACTAGCGGGAACACCGGGGAGCTGTTTTTT. It is translated as CATSRVPSGTSGNTGELFF.